This TCR beta chain was sequenced in a study of shared clonotypes between healthy human individuals. General study results and limits: The sole specimen, blood, was sampled, and tissue repertoires likely differ.

All the donors were Caucasian adults who lived in Nashville, Tennessee. Genomic DNA from unsorted samples was obtained from about 88 million PBMCs (per sample). The assay was carried out at the deep level. Measured with immunoSEQ multiplex PCR; TCRdb has only the in-frame clones, and not every one. This sample has some 500,000 clones, with over 60% found just once. In its sample, this clone was seen many times. Its target is not known. Sequenced material: PBMCs. The clonotype was recovered from a middle-aged woman in good health. Some clones in this sample may be carry-over from other donors' samples.

CDR3 nucleotides: TGTGCCAGCAGTGATCGGGGGCTGGATGAAAAACTGTTTTTT. Translation: CASSDRGLDEKLFF. The V and J genes are TRBV2 and TRBJ1-4; D possibly corresponds to TRBD1 (6 bases). Looked up from germline, CDR1 is SNHLY and CDR2 is FYNNEI. The CDR3 is made up of 14 amino acids. Trimming shortened V by 3 bases and J by 6 bases, and 11 bases separated the two germline ends.